This T cell receptor beta chain was observed in a study of blood T cell repertoires in COVID-19. The CDR3 has 14 amino acids. Germline V gives CDR1 MNHEY, CDR2 SMNVEV (reference sequence). V was pared by 8 bases and J by 8 bases, with 10 bases of the junction left unmatched. Using immunoSEQ multiplex PCR, the repertoire was profiled, and TCRdb retains in-frame clones only, with some absent. The sample includes roughly 150,000 clones, roughly 78% of them seen just once. The TCR sequence derives from a woman in her 70s in a cohort exposed to, infected with or recovered from COVID-19 (not recorded which). The gene calls are TRBV27 and TRBJ1-5; 9 positions agree with TRBD1. The sample taken for sequencing was PBMCs or T cells enriched from blood (not recorded which). CDR3 region: CASLDRGPEKPQHF. Here the CDR3 DNA reads TGTGCCAGCCTGGACAGGGGCCCGGAAAAGCCCCAGCATTTT.